The TCR beta chain under discussion was sequenced for a study of blood T cell repertoires in COVID-19. Germline CDR1 reads MNHEY; CDR2 reads SVGEGT. The CDR3 consists of 16 residues. After removal of 3 bases from V and 4 bases from J, the junction contained 8 bases not matched to a gene. Libraries were prepared by immunoSEQ multiplex PCR; TCRdb keeps only in-frame clonotypes and omits some of them. The sample consists of fewer than 350,000 clones, approximately 80% of them appearing once. The rearrangement joins TRBV6-2 or TRBV6-3 to TRBJ2-1; 8 bases are a match to TRBD2. Source material: peripheral blood. This receptor was obtained from a woman aged 60 to 75 with active or convalescent COVID-19. The CDR3 DNA is TGTGCCAGCAGTTATGGTGGCGGGGGGACGTACAATGAGCAGTTCTTC. Its translation is CASSYGGGGTYNEQFF.